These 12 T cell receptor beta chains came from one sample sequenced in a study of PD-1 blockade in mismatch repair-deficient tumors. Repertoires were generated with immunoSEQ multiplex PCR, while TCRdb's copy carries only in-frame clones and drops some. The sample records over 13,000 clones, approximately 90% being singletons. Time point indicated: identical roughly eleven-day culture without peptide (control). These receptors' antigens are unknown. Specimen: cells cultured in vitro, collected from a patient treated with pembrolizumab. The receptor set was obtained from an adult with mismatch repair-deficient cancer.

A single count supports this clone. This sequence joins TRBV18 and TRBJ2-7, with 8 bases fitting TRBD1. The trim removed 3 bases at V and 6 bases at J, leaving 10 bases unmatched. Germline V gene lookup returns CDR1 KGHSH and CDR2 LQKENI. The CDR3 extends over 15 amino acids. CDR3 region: CASSPNPGTGFEQYF. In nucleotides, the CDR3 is TGTGCCAGCTCACCGAATCCCGGGACAGGCTTCGAGCAGTACTTC.

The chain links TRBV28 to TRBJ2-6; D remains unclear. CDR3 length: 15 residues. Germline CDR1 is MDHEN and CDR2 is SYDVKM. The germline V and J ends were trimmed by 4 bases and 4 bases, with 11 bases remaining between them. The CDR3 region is CASSSAGYGANVLTF. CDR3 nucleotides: TGTGCCAGCAGTTCCGCTGGGTACGGGGCCAACGTCCTGACTTTC.

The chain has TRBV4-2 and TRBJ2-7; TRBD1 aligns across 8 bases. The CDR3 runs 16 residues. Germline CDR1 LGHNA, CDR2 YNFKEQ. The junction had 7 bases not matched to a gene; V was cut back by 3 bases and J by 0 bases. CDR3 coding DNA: TGTGCCAGCAGCCAGTCCGGGACAGGAGTCTCCTACGAGCAGTACTTC. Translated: CASSQSGTGVSYEQYF.

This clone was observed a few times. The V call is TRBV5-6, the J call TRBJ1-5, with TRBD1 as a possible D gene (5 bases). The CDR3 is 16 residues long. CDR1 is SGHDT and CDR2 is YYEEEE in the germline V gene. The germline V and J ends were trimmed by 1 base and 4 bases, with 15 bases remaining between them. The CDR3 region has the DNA TGTGCCAGCAGCTTGTTTCTGACAGCAAATAATCAGCCCCAGCATTTT. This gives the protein CASSLFLTANNQPQHF.

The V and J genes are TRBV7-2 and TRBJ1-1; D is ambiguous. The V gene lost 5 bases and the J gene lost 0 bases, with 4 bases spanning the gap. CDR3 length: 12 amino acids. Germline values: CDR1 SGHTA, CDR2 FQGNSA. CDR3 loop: CASSALNTEAFF. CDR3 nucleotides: TGTGCCAGCAGCGCATTGAACACTGAAGCTTTCTTT. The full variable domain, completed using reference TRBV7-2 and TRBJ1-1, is GAGVSQSPSNKVTEKGKDVELRCDPISGHTALYWYRQSLGQGLEFLIYFQGNSAPDKSGLPSDRFSAERTGGSVSTLTIQRTQQEDSAVYLCASSALNTEAFFGQGTRLTVV.

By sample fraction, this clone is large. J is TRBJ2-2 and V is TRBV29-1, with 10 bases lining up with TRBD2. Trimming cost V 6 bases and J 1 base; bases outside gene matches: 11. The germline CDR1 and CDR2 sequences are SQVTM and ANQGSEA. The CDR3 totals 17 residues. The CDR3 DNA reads TGCAGCGTCGCCGGAGCTAGCGGGAGTATGAACACCGGGGAGCTGTTTTTT. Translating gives CSVAGASGSMNTGELFF.

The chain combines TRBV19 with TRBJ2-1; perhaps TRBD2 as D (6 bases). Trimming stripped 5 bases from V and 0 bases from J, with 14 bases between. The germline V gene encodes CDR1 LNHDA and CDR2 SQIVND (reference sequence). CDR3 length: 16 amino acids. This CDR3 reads CASSPSAGGSYNEQFF. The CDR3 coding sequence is TGTGCCAGTAGTCCGTCAGCGGGTGGCTCCTACAATGAGCAGTTCTTC.

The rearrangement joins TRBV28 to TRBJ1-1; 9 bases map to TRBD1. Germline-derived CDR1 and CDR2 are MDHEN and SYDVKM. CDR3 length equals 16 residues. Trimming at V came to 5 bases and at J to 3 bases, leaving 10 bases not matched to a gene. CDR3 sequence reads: CASSRPDRGSDTEAFF. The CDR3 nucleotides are TGTGCCAGCAGTCGTCCGGACAGGGGTTCGGACACTGAAGCTTTCTTT.

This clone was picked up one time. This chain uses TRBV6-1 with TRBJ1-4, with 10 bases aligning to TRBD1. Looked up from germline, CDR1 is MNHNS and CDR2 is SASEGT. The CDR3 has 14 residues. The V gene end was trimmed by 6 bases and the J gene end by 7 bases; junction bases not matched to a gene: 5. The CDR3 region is CASRRQGAPEKLFF. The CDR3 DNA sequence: TGTGCCAGCAGAAGACAGGGGGCACCTGAAAAACTGTTTTTT.

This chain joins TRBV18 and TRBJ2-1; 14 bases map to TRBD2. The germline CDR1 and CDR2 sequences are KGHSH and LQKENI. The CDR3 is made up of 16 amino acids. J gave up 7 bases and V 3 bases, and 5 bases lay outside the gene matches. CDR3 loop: CASSPWTSGRSNEQFF. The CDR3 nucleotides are TGTGCCAGCTCACCCTGGACTAGCGGGAGGTCGAATGAGCAGTTCTTC. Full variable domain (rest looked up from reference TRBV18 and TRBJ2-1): NAGVMQNPRHLVRRRGQEARLRCSPMKGHSHVYWYRQLPEEGLKFMVYLQKENIIDESGMPKERFSAEFPKEGPSILRIQQVVRGDSAAYFCASSPWTSGRSNEQFFGPGTRLTVL.

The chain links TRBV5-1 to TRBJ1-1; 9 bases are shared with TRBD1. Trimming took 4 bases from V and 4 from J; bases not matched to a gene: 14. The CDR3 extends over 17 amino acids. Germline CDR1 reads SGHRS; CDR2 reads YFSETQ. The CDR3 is CASSRQTGQGVGTEAFF. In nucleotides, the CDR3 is TGCGCCAGCAGCCGCCAAACGGGACAGGGAGTGGGCACTGAAGCTTTCTTT.

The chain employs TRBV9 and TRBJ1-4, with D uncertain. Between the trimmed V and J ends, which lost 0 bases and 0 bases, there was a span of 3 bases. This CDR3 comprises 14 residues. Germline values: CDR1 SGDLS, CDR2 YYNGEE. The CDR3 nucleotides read TGTGCCAGCAGCGTAGATACAACTAATGAAAAACTGTTTTTT. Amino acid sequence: CASSVDTTNEKLFF. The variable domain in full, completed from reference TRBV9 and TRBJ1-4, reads DSGVTQTPKHLITATGQRVTLRCSPRSGDLSVYWYQQSLDQGLQFLIQYYNGEERAKGNILERFSAQQFPDLHSELNLSSLELGDSALYFCASSVDTTNEKLFFGSGTQLSVL.